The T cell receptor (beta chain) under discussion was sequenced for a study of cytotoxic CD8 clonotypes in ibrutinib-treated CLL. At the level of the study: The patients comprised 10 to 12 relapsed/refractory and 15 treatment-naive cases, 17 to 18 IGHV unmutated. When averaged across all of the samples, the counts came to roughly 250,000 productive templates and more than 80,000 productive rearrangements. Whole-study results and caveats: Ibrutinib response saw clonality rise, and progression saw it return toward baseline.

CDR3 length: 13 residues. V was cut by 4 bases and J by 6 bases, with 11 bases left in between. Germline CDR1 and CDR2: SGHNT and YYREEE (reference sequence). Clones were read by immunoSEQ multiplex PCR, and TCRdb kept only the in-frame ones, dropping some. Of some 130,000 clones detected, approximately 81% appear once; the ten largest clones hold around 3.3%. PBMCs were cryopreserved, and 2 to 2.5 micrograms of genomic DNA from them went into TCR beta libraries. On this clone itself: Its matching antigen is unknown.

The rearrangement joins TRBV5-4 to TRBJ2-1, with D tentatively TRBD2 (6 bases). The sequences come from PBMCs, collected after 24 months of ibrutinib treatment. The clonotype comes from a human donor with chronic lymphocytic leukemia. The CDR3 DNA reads TGTGCCAGCAGCGCGGGACTCATCAATGAGCAGTTCTTC. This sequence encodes CASSAGLINEQFF.